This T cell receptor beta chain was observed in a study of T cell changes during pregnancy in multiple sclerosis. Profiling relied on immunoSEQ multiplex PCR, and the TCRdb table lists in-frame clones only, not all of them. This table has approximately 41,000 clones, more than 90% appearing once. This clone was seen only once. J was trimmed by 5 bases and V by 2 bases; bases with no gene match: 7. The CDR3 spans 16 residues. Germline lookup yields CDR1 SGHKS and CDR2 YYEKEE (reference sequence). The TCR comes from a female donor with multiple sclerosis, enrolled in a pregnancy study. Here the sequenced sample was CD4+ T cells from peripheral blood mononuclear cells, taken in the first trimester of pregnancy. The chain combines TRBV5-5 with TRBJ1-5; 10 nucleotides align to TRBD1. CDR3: CASSFYAGTGDQPQHF. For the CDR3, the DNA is TGTGCCAGCAGCTTCTACGCCGGGACAGGGGATCAGCCCCAGCATTTT.